The rows below give T cell receptor beta chains drawn from one sample of a study of blood T cell repertoires in COVID-19. Libraries were prepared by immunoSEQ multiplex PCR; TCRdb keeps only in-frame clonotypes and omits some of them. The profile covers about 9,000 clones, with roughly 80% appearing a single time and roughly 10% taken by the ten largest. What was sequenced was peripheral blood. All receptors derive from a human donor in a cohort sampled during active COVID-19. The conserved cysteine and the conserved F or W are not part of the CDR3 here. The order of the fields is D gene, V gene, clone size, CDR3 protein. A D gene is named only where the DNA matches it firmly. For some rows the clone size is stated as once, few or many, or as a class when expanded; others skip it.

TRBD1,TRBV2,NA,ASRSGTVGYGYT
TRBD1,TRBV10-3,NA,AISEPRTGGEAF
TRBD1,TRBV24-1,NA,ATSRDRGQTGELF
NA,TRBV5-8,NA,ASSQLQGYEQY
NA,TRBV27,large,ASSLEARSNQPQH
TRBD1,TRBV6-5,few,ASSYWGQMNTEAF
NA,TRBV5-4,NA,ASSLGRRSNNEQF
TRBD2,TRBV7-2,once,ASSLDSGVSTDTQY
NA,TRBV5-1,NA,ASSLGRGLSSTDTQY
TRBD1,TRBV11-2,NA,ASSFRGQGFPDTQY
TRBD1,TRBV4-2,NA,ASSQLLRTGAGANVLT
NA,TRBV4-3,NA,ASSQERQASSYNEQF
TRBD2,TRBV7-2,once,ASSFGSSGGGHEQF
TRBD1,TRBV10-2,NA,ASSEGQGAGEQY
TRBD1,TRBV18,once,ASSPGMGRQGANEQY
NA,TRBV9,NA,ASSVDRSTVGDGYT
NA,TRBV6-2/TRBV6-3,NA,ASSDPRYAGRVFSNQPQH
NA,TRBV2,NA,ASSDRGGSHEKLF
TRBD1,TRBV5-1,NA,ASSSGDRVVRNEQF
NA,TRBV15,NA,ATSRGDAGDYTDTQY
TRBD2,TRBV3-1/TRBV3-2,NA,ASSQGLAGGRYEQY
NA,TRBV6-5,few,ASIGTSLGEQY
TRBD1,TRBV7-2,NA,ASSLGTGYTEAF
TRBD2,TRBV6-4,NA,ASSKRGFNEQF
TRBD2,TRBV28,NA,ASSLVGRGGLYEQY
TRBD2,TRBV6-1,once,ASSDGTSGGNEQF